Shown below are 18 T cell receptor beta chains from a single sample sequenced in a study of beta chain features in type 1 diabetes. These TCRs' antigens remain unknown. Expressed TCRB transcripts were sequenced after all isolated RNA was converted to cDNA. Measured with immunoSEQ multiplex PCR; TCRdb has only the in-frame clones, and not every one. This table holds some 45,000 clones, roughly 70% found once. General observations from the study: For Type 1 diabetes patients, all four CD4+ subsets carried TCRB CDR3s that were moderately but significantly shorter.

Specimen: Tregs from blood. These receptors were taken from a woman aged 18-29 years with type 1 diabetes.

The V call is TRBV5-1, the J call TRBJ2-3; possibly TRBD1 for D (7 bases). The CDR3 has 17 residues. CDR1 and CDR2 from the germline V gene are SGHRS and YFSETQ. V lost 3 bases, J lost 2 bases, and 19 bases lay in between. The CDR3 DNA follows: TGCGCCAGCAGCTCGATTGTTCAGGGGGGCTACACAGATACGCAGTATTTT. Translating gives CASSSIVQGGYTDTQYF.

The CDR3, as DNA: TGTGCCAGCAGCCTCCCCGGGTTGCGCCGGAGGTGGGAGACCCAGTACTTC. Translating it yields CASSLPGLRRRWETQYF. The rearrangement joins TRBV7-2 to TRBJ2-5, with a weak D call TRBD2 (5 bases). Trimming shortened V by 5 bases and J by 5 bases, and 24 bases separated the two germline ends. The CDR3 runs 17 residues. Germline CDR1 SGHTA, CDR2 FQGNSA.

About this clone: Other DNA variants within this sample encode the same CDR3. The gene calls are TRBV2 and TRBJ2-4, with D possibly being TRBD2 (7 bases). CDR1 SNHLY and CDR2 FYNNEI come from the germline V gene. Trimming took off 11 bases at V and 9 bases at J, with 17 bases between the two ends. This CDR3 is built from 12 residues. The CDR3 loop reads CAAGAGRGIQYF. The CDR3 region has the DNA TGTGCCGCGGGGGCAGGGAGGGGCATTCAGTACTTC.

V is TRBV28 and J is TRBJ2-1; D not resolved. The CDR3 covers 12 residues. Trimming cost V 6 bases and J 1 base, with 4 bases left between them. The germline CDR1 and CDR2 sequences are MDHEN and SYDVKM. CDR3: CASRESYNEQFF. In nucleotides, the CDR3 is TGTGCCAGCAGGGAGTCCTACAATGAGCAGTTCTTC.

This CDR3 is CASSYREGNSPLHF. As DNA, the CDR3 is TGTGCCAGTAGTTACAGGGAGGGTAATTCACCCCTCCACTTT. The chain has TRBV19 and TRBJ1-6; a weak D match, TRBD1 (6 bases). Trimming left V 5 bases short and J 6 bases short, with 11 bases between. This CDR3 region has 14 residues. The germline V gene has CDR1 LNHDA and CDR2 SQIVND (reference sequence).

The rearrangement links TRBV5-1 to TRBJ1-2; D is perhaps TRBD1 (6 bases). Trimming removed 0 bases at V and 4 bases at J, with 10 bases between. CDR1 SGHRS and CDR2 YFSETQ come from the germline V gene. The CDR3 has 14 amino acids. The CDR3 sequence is CASSLEGTTYGYTF. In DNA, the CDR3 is TGCGCCAGCAGCTTGGAGGGGACAACCTATGGCTACACCTTC.

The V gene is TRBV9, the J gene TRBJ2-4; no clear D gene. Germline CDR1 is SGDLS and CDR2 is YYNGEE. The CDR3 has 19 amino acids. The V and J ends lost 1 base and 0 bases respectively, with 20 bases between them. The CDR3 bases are TGTGCCAGCAGCGTATGGTCCGAGTGTGTGACACTAGCCAAAAACATTCAGTACTTC. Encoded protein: CASSVWSECVTLAKNIQYF.

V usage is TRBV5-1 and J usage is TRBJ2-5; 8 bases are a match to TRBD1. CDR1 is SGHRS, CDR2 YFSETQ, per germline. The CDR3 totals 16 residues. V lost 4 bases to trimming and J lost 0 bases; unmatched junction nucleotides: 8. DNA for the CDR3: TGCGCCAGCAGCCGGCAGGGGGCAGGGGACCAAGAGACCCAGTACTTC. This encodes CASSRQGAGDQETQYF.

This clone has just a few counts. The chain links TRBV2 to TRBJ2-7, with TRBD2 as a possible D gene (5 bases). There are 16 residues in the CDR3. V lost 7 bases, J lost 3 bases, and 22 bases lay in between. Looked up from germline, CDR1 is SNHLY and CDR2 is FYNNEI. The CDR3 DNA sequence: TGTGCCAGCAAAAATCTGGACCGCGGAGGTTTCTACGAGCAGTACTTC. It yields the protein CASKNLDRGGFYEQYF.

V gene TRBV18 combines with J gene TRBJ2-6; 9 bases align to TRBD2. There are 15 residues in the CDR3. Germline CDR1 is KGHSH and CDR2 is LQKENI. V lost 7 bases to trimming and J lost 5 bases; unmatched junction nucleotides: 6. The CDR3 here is CASYWPSGRANVLTF. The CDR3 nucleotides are TGTGCCAGCTACTGGCCTAGCGGGAGGGCCAACGTCCTGACTTTC.

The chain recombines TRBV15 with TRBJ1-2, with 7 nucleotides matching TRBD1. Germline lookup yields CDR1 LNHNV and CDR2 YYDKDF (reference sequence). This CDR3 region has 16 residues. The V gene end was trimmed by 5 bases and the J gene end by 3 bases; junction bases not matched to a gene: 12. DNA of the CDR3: TGTGCCACCAGCCCAGGGGGGACCCTCCGGGACTATGGCTACACCTTC. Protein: CATSPGGTLRDYGYTF.

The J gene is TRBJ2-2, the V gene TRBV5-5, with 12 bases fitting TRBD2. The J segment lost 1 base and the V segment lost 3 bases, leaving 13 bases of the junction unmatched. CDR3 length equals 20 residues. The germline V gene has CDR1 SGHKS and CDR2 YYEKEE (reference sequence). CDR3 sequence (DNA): TGTGCCAGCAGCTCGATAGGGCTAGCGGGAGGGAAAGAGAACACCGGGGAGCTGTTTTTT. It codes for CASSSIGLAGGKENTGELFF.

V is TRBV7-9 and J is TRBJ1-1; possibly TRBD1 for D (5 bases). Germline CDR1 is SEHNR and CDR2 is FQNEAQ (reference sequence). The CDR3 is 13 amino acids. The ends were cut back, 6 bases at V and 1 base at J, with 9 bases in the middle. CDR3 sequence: CASRSTANTEAFF. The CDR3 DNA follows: TGTGCCAGCAGATCGACAGCGAACACTGAAGCTTTCTTT.

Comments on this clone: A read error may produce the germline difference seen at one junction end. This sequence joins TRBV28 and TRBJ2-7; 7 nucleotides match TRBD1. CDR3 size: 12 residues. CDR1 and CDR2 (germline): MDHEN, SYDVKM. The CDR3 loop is CASTSTGGQALF. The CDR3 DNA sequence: TGTGCCAGCACCTCCACCGGCGGACAGGCTCTGTTC.

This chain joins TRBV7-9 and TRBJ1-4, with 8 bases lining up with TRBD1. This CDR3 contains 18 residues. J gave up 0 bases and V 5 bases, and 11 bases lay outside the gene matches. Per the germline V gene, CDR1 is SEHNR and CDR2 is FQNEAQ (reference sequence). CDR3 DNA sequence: TGTGCCAGCAGCCGGGGCCCCAGGGGGCCAGCAACTAATGAAAAACTGTTTTTT. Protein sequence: CASSRGPRGPATNEKLFF.

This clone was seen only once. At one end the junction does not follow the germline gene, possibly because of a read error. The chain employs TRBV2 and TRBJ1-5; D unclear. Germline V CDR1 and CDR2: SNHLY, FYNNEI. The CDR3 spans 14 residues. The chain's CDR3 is CASSERVFNHPQHF. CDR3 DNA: TGTGCCAGCAGTGAGCGTGTCTTCAATCACCCCCAGCATTTT.

CDR3 sequence reads: CASSSTAGGETQYF. As DNA, the CDR3 is TGTGCCAGCAGCTCGACAGCGGGAGGGGAGACCCAGTACTTC. The chain is built from TRBV7-9 and TRBJ2-5, with TRBD2 matching over 10 bases. The germline V gene encodes CDR1 SEHNR and CDR2 FQNEAQ (reference sequence). The CDR3 consists of 14 residues. Losses at the gene ends were 4 bases for V and 5 bases for J; bases not matched to a gene: 4.

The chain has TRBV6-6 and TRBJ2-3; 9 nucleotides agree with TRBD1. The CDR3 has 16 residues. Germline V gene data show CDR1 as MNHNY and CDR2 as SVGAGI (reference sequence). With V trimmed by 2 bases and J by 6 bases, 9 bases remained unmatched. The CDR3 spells CASSYRTGVIQDTQYF. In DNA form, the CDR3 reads TGTGCCAGCAGTTACCGGACAGGGGTCATCCAGGATACGCAGTATTTT.